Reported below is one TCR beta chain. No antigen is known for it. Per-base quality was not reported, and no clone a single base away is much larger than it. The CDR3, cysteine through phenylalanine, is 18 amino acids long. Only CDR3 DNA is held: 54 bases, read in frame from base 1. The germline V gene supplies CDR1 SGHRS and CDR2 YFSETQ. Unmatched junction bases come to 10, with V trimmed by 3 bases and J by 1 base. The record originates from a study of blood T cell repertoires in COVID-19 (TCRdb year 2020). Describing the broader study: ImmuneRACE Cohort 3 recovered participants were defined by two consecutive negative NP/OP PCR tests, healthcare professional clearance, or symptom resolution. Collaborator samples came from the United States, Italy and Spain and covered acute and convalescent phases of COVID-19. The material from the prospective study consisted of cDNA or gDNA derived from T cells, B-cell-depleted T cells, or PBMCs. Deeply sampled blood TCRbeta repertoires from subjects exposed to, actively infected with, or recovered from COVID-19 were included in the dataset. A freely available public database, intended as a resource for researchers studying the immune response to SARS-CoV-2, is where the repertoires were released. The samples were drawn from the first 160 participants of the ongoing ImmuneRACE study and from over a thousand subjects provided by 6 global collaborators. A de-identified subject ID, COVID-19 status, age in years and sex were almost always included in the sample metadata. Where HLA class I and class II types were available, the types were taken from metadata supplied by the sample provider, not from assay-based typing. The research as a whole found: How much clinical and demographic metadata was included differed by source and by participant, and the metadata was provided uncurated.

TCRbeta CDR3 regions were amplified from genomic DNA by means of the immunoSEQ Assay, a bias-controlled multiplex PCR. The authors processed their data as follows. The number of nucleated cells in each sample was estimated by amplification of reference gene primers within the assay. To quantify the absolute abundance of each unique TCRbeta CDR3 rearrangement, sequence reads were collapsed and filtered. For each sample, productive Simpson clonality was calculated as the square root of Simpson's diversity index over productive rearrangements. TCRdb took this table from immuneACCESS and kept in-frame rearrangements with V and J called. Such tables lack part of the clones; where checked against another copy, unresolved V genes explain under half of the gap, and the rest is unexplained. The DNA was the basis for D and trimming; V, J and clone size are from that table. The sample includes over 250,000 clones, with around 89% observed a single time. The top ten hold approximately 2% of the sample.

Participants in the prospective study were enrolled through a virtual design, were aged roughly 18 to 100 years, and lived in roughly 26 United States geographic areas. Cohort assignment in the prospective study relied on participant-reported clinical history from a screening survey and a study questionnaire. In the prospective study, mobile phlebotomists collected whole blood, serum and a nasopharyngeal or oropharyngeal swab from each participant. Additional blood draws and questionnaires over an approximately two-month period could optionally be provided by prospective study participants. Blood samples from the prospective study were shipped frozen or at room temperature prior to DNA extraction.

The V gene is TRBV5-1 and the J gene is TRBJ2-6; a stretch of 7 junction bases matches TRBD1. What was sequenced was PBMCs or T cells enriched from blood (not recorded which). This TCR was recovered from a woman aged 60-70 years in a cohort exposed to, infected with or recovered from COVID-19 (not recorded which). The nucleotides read TGCGCCAGCAGCTCTAAACAGGGGACCCAATCTGGGGCCAACGTCCTGACTTTC. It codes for CASSSKQGTQSGANVLTF.